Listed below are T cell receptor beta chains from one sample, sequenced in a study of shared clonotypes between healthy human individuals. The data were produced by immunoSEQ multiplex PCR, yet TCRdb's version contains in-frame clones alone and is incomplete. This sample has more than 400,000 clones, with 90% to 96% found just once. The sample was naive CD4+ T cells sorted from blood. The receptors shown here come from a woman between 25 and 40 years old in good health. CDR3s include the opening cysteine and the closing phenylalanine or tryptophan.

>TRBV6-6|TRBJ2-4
CASRTGGSKNIQYF
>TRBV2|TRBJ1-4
CASRKQGAYEKLFF
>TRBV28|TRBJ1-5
CASIAAGSNQPQHF
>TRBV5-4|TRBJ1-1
CASSFTGGVTEAFF
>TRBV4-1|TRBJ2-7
CASSLAGTSGSPHEQYF
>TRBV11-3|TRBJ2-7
CASSISGSSYEQYF
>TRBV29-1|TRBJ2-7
CSVKPGLHSYEQYF
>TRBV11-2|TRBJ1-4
CASSLRGATNEKLFF
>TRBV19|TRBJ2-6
CASSMRRGGNSGANVLTF
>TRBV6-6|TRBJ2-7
CASSYMLAGSYEQYF
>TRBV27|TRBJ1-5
CASSVTSGQPQHF
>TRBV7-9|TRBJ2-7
CASSPRGSPYEQYF
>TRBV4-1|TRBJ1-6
CASSWDRDSPLHF
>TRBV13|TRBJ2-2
CASSLGTRTSGNTGELFF
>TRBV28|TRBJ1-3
CASSPIAEAGNTIYF
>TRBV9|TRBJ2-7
CASSATAEYQGGPYEQYF
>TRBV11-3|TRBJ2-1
CASSLAQGRGNEQFF
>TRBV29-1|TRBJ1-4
CSVLVGEKLFF
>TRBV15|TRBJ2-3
CATGGFHLSTDTQYF
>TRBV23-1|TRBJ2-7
CASSRLGAVTHYEQYF
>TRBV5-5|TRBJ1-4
CASRLWGNEKLFF
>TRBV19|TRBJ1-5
CASRTTGEGQPQHF
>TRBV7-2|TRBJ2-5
CASSRQGDTQYF
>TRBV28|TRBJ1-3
CASSTSPSGNTIYF
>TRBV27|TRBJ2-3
CASSIQGTDTQYF
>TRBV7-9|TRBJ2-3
CASSHSIRSTDTQYF
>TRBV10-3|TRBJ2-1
CAISDIASPYNEQFF
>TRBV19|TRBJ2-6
CASRQGAGANVLTF
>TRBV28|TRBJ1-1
CASSLGLYTEAFF
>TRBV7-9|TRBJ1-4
CASSMGVTNEKLFF
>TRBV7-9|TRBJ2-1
CASSTGTGDYNEQFF
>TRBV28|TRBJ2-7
CASSSRDRDFYEQYF
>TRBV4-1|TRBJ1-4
CASSQEADEKLFF
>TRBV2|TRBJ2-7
CASVDFYEQYF
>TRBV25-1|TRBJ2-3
CASSELGSHHADTQYF
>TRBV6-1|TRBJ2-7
CASTRLGAYEQYF
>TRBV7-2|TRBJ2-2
CASRTTSGRAGELFF
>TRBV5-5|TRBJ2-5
CASSFGTGIWETQYF
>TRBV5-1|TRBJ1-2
CASSYTGTGYGYTF